The present T cell receptor (delta chain) was sequenced within a study of delta chains in infants with herpesvirus infections. The CDR3 is made up of 27 amino acids. Trimming took 6 bases from V and 4 from J; bases not matched to a gene: 44. Germline assignment: CDR1 TSWWSYY and CDR2 QGS. TCR cDNA was made from PBMC RNA with gamma- and delta-chain-specific primers. TCRdb re-called the RT-PCR reads with CATT. In the table there are roughly 790 delta-chain clones, around 16% of which are singletons. Comment on this clone: This is likely an artifact of a read error, given a far larger clone one base away. The sample has other DNA sequences that encode this CDR3 too.

Sequencing was performed on peripheral blood, taken at time point 1 of longitudinal follow-up. The chain employs TRDV1 and TRDJ1; 10 bases agree with TRDD3. This TCR was sampled from a human donor who was a Ugandan infant, either HIV-exposed or HIV-unexposed (not recorded which). The CDR3 reads CALGEAWGASAPKFLRGGYLRVDKLIF. For the CDR3, the DNA is TGTGCTCTTGGAGAAGCATGGGGGGCTTCGGCCCCTAAATTCCTCCGTGGGGGATACTTGCGGGTCGATAAACTCATCTTT.